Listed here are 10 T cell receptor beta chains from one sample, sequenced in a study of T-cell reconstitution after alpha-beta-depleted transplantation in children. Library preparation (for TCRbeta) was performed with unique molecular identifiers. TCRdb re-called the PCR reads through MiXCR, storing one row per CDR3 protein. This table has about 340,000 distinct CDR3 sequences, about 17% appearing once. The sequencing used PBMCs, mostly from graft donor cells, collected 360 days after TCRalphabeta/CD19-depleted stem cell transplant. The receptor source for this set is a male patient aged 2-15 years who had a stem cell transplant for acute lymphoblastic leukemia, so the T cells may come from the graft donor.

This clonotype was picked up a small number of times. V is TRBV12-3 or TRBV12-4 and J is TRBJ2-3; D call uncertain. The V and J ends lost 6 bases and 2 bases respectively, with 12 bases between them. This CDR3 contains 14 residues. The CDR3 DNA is TGTGCCAGCAGATCCGGGTCGTTCACAGATACGCAGTATTTT. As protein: CASRSGSFTDTQYF.

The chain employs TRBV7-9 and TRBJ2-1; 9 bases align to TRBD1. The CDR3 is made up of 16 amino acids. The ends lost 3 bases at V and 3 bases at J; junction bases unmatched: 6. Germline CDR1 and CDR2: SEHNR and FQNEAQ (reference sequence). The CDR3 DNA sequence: TGTGCCAGCAGCTTGGCCGGGACAGGGAGCTACAATGAGCAGTTCTTC. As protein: CASSLAGTGSYNEQFF.

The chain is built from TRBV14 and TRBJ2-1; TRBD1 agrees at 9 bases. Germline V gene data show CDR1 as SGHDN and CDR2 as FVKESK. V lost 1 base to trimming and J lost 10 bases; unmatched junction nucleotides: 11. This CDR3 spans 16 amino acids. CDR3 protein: CASSQGVGQGHGEQFF. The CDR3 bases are TGTGCCAGCAGCCAAGGGGTGGGACAGGGTCACGGGGAGCAGTTCTTC.

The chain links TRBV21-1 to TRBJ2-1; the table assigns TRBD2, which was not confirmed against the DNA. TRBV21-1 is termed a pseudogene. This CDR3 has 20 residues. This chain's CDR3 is CASSGDRFLVAGVFHNEQFF. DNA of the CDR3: TGTGCCAGCAGCGGCGACAGGTTTTTAGTAGCGGGAGTTTTTCACAATGAGCAGTTCTTC.

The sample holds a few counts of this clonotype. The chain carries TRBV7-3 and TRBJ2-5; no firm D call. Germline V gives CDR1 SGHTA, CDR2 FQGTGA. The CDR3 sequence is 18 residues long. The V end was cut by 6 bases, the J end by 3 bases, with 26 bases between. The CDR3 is CASRPICSLPGREETQYF. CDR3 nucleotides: TGTGCCAGCAGGCCTATTTGTAGCCTTCCCGGCCGGGAAGAGACCCAGTACTTC.

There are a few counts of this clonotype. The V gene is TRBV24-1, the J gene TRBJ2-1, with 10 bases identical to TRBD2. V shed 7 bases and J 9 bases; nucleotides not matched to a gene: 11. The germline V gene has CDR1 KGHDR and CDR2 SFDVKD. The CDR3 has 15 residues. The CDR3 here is CATSGTSASFGEQFF. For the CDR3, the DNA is TGTGCCACCAGCGGGACTAGCGCGTCATTCGGTGAGCAGTTCTTC.

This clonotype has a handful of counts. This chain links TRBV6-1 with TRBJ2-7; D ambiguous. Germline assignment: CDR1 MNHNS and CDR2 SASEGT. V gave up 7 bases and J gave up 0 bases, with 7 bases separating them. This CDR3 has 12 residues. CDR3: CASNQRSYEQYF. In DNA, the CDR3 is TGTGCCAGCAATCAGCGCTCCTACGAGCAGTACTTC.

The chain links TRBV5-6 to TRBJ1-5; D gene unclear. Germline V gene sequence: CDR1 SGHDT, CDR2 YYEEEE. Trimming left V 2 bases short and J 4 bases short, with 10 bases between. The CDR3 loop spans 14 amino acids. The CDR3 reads CASSLGFRNQPQHF. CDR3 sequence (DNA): TGTGCCAGCAGCTTAGGGTTTCGGAATCAGCCCCAGCATTTT.

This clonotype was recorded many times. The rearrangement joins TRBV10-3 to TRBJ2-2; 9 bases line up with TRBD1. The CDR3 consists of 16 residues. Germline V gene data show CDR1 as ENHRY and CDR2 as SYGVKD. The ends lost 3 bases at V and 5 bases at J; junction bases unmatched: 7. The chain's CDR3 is CAISDWRQGETGELFF. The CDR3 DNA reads TGTGCCATCAGTGATTGGAGACAGGGGGAAACCGGGGAGCTGTTTTTT.

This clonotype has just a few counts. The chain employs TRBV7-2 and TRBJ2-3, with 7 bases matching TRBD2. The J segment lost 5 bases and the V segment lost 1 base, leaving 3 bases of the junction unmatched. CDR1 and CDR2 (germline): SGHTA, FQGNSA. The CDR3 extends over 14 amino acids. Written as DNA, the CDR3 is TGTGCCAGCAGCTTAGGGGGCGGGAGAGATACGCAGTATTTT. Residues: CASSLGGGRDTQYF.